The present T cell receptor (beta chain) was sequenced within a study of T cells in Graves' hyperthyroidism and ophthalmopathy. An absence of ophthalmopathy progression within 18 months meant stable Graves' hyperthyroidism. Hyperthyroidism was newly diagnosed in patients aged 18 to 65 (duration under 2 months). This clonotype was detected only a few times. The antigen is not known. The germline gives CDR1 PRHDT, CDR2 FYEKMQ (reference sequence). CDR3 length: 16 residues. V lost 4 bases to trimming and J lost 8 bases; unmatched junction nucleotides: 11. Amplification of TCR beta CDR3 regions was performed using RNA transcripts as template. The primer set for the first-round RT-PCR of the TCR CDR3 was HTBI. Via MiXCR, TCRdb re-called the multiplex PCR reads, giving one row per CDR3 protein. The data contain about 420,000 distinct CDR3 sequences, roughly an eighth of them singletons. Regarding the study as a whole: Ophthalmopathy could be told apart from stable hyperthyroidism with a 13 V-J model.

This receptor was obtained from a woman aged 18 to 35 with Graves' hyperthyroidism. Sequencing input: blood. The genes are TRBV13 and TRBJ1-2; 12 bases are shared with TRBD1. The CDR3 protein is CASSSIRDRGLWGYTF. The CDR3 nucleotides read TGTGCCAGCAGCTCCATCCGGGACAGGGGGCTCTGGGGCTACACCTTC.